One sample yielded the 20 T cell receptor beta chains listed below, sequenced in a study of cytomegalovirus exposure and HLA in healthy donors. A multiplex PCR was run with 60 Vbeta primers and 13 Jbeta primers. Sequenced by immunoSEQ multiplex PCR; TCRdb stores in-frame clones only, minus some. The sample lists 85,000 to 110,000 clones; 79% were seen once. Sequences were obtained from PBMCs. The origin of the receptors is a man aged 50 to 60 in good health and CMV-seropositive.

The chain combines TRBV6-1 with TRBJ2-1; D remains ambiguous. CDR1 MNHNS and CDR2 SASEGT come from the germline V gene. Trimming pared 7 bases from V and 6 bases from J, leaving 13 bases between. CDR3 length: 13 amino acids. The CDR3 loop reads CASTPGEVNEQFF. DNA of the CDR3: TGTGCCAGCACTCCCGGCGAGGTCAATGAGCAGTTCTTC.

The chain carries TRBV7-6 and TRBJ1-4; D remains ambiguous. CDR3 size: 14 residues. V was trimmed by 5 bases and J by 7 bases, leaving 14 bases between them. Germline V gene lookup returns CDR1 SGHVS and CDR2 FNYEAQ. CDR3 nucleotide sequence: TGTGCCAGCAGCCCCAACGGAGCGTCTGAAAAACTGTTTTTT. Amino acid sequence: CASSPNGASEKLFF.

This CDR3 is CSVEGGGNTGELFF. The CDR3 bases are TGCAGCGTTGAAGGGGGGGGGAACACCGGGGAGCTGTTTTTT. This rearrangement joins TRBV29-1 to TRBJ2-2; 7 nucleotides match TRBD2. This CDR3 is 14 amino acids long. With V trimmed by 1 base and J by 1 base, 0 bases remained unmatched. Germline lookup yields CDR1 SQVTM and CDR2 ANQGSEA.

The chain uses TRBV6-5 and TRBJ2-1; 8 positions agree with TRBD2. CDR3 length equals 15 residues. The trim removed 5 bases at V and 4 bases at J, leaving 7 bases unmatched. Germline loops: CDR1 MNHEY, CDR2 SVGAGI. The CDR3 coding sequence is TGTGCCAGCAGTCCTCGGGAGGGCCGGTACAATGAGCAGTTCTTC. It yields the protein CASSPREGRYNEQFF.

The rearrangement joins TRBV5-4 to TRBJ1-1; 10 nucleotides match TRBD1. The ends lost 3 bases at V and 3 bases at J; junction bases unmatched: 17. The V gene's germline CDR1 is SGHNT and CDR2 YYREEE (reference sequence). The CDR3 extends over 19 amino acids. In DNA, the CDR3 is TGTGCCAGCAGCTCCGGGGGGGGACAGGGGCTAATCTTTGACACTGAAGCTTTCTTT. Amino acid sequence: CASSSGGGQGLIFDTEAFF.

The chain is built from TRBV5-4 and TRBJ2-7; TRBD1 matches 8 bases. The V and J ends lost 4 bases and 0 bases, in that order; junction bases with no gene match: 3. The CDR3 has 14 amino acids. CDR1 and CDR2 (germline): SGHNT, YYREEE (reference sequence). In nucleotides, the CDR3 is TGTGCCAGCAGCCTTGACAGGGGCTCCTACGAGCAGTACTTC. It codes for CASSLDRGSYEQYF.

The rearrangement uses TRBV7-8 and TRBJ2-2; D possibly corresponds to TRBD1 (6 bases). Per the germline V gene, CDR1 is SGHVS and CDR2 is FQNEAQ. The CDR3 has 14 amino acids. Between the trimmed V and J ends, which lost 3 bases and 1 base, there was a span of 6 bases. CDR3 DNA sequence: TGTGCCAGCAGCTTGGACAGGAACACCGGGGAGCTGTTTTTT. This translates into CASSLDRNTGELFF.

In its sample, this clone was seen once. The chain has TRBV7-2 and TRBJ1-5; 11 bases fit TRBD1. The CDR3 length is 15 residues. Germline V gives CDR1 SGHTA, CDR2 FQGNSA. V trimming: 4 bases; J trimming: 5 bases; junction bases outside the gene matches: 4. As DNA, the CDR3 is TGTGCCAGCAGCTCCAGGACAGGGGGCGATCAGCCCCAGCATTTT. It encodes CASSSRTGGDQPQHF.

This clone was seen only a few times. The CDR3 DNA reads TGTGCCAGCAGTTACAAGCGAAGGGAGACCCAGTACTTC. Residues: CASSYKRRETQYF. The rearrangement uses TRBV6-6 and TRBJ2-5; unclear D gene. V lost 2 bases, J lost 5 bases, and 9 bases lay in between. Looked up from germline, CDR1 is MNHNY and CDR2 is SVGAGI (reference sequence). There are 13 residues in the CDR3.

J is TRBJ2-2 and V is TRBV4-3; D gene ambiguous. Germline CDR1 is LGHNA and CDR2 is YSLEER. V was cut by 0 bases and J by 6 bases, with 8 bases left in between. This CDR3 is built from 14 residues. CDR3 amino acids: CASSQDFSSGELFF. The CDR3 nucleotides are TGCGCCAGCAGCCAAGATTTTAGTTCCGGGGAGCTGTTTTTT.

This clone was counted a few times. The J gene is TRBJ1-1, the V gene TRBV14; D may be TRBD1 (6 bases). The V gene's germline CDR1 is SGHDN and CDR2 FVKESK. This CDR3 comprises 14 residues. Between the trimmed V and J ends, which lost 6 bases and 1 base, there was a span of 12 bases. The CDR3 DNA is TGTGCCAGCAGATTCCAGGGGTGGAACACTGAAGCTTTCTTT. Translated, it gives CASRFQGWNTEAFF.

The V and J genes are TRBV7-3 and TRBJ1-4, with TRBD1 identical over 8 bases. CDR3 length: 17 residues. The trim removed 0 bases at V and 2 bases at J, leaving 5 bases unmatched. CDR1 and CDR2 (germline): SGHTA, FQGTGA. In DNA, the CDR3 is TGTGCCAGCAGCTTAACCGGACAGGGCGGGACTAATGAAAAACTGTTTTTT. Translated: CASSLTGQGGTNEKLFF.

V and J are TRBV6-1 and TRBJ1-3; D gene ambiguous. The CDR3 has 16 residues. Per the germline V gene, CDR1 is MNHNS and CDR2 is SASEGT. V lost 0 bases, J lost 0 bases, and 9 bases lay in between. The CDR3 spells CASSEAPTVSGNTIYF. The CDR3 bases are TGTGCCAGCAGTGAAGCGCCCACAGTCTCTGGAAACACCATATATTTT.

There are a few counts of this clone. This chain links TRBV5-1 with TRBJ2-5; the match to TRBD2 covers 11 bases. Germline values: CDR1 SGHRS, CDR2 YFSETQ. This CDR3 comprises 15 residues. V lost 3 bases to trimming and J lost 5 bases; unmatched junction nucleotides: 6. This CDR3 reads CASSSLAGGGETQYF. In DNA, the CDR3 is TGCGCCAGCAGCTCCCTAGCGGGAGGAGGGGAGACCCAGTACTTC. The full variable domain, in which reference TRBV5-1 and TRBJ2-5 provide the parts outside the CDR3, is KAGVTQTPRYLIKTRGQQVTLSCSPISGHRSVSWYQQTPGQGLQFLFEYFSETQRNKGNFPGRFSGRQFSNSRSEMNVSTLELGDSALYLCASSSLAGGGETQYFGPGTRLLVL.

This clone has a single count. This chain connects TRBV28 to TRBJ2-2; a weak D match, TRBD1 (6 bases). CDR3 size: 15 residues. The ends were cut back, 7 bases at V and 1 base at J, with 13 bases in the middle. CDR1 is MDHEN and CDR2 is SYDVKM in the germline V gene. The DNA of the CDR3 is TGTGCCAGCACCGGGGCAGGGGAGAACACCGGGGAGCTGTTTTTT. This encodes CASTGAGENTGELFF.

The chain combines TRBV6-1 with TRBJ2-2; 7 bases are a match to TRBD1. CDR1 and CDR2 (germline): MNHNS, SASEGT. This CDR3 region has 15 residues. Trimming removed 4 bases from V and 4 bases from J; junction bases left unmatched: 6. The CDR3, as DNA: TGTGCCAGCAGTGCAGACAGGGTGGGCACCGGGGAGCTGTTTTTT. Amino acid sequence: CASSADRVGTGELFF.

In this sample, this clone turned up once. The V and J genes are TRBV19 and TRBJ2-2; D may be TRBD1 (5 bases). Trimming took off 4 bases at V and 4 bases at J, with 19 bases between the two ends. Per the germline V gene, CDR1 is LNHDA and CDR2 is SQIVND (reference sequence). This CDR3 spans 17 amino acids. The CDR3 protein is CASSTLESGYGTGELFF. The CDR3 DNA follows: TGTGCCAGTAGTACCCTAGAGTCAGGGTATGGCACCGGGGAGCTGTTTTTT.

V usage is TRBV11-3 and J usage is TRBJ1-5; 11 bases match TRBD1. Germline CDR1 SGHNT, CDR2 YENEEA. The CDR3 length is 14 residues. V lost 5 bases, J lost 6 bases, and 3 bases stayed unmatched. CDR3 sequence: CASSRDRGFQPQHF. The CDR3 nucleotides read TGTGCCAGCAGCCGGGACAGGGGGTTTCAGCCCCAGCATTTT.

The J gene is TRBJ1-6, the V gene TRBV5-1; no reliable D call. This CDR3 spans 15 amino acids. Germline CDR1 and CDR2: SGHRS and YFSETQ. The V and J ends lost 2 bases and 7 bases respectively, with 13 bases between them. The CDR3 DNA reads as TGCGCCAGCAGCTTAGACGTACAGACAAATTCACCCCTCCACTTT. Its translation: CASSLDVQTNSPLHF.

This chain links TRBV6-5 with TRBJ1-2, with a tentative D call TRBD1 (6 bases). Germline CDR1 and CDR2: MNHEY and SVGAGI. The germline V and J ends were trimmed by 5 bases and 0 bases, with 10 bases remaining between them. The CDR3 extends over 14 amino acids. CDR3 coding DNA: TGTGCCAGCAGTAGGACAGACTCTAACTATGGCTACACCTTC. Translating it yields CASSRTDSNYGYTF.